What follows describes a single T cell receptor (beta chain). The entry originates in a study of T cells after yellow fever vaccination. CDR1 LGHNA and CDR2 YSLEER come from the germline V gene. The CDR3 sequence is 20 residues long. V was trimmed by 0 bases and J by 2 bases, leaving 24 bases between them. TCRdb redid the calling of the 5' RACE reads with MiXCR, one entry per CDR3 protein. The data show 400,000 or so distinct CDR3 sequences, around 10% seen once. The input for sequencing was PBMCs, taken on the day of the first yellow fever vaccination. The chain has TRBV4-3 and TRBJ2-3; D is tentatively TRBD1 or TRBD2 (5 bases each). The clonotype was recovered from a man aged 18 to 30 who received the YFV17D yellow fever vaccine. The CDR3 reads CASSQDPLLGAGGTTDTQYF. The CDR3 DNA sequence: TGCGCCAGCAGCCAAGACCCCCTATTAGGGGCTGGAGGAACCACAGATACGCAGTATTTT.